This T cell receptor (beta chain) stems from a study of long-term antiretroviral therapy in people with HIV. Points from the study as a whole: HIV repertoires spanned tighter CDR3 length ranges than controls did. Those clones which expanded before ART made up the dominant part of the repertoire at all time points. Sampling of blood ran from the mid-2000s to the late 2010s, and older ART regimens were possibly in use.

Concerning this clone itself: No antigen is known for it.

At the survey level, the v3.0 immunoSEQ assay was run. Assay used: immunoSEQ multiplex PCR; TCRdb lists only in-frame clones, some missing. This table holds 20,000 to 25,000 clones, under 90% found once. This TCR derives from a man aged 35 to 55 with HIV. Sequences were derived from unsorted PBMCs, sampled roughly 2.3 years after starting antiretroviral therapy.

In nucleotides, the CDR3 is TGTGCCAGCAGCCTAGGGACGAGCTCTGGAAACACCATATATTTT. The encoded protein is CASSLGTSSGNTIYF. The chain couples TRBV5-5 to TRBJ1-3; possible D gene TRBD1, 5 bases. This CDR3 is 15 amino acids long. Germline assignment: CDR1 SGHKS and CDR2 YYEKEE (reference sequence). Trimming removed 4 bases at V and 0 bases at J, with 11 bases between. Using reference TRBV5-5 and TRBJ1-3 for the parts outside the CDR3, the full variable domain is DAGVTQSPTHLIKTRGQQVTLRCSPISGHKSVSWYQQVLGQGPQFIFQYYEKEERGRGNFPDRFSARQFPNYSSELNVNALLLGDSALYLCASSLGTSSGNTIYFGEGSWLTVV.